This T cell receptor (beta chain) was profiled in a study of blood T cell repertoires in COVID-19. Looking at the study overall: Researchers got acute and convalescent COVID-19 samples from the United States, Italy and Spain. T cells, B-cell-depleted T cells, or PBMCs provided the cDNA or gDNA that served as material.

Trimming shortened V by 5 bases and J by 4 bases, and 12 bases separated the two germline ends. This CDR3 is 14 amino acids long. Germline V lookup: CDR1 MNHEY, CDR2 SVGEGT. Original handling: Scientists estimated how many nucleated cells there were by amplifying reference gene primers. Only in-frame clones appear in the TCRdb table, and some are missing; sequencing was by immunoSEQ multiplex PCR. Clonal size and the V and J genes are those of that table, whereas D and trimming came from the DNA. Here the sample spans around 100,000 clones, around nine tenths being singletons. The chain is built from TRBV6-2 or TRBV6-3 and TRBJ1-5; no clear D. The clonotype was recovered from a human donor in a cohort sampled during active COVID-19. The material sequenced was peripheral blood. The CDR3 sequence: CASSNIYTNQPQHF. In nucleotides, the CDR3 is TGTGCCAGCAGTAATATATATACAAATCAGCCCCAGCATTTT.